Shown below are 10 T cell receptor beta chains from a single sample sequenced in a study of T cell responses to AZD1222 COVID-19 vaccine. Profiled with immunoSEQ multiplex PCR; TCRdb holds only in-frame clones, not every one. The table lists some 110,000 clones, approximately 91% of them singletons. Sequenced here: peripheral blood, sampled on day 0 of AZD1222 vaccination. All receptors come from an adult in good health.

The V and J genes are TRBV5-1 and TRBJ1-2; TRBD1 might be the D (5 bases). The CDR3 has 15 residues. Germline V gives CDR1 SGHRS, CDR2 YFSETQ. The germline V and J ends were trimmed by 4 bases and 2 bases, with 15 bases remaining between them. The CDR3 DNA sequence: TGCGCCAGCAGCACGGGAGCTGGGGGGAACTATGGCTACACCTTC. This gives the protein CASSTGAGGNYGYTF.

The CDR3 region has the DNA TGTGCCAGCAGCTTAGGAAGGACCACTACAAAAGAGACCCAGTACTTC. Translation gives CASSLGRTTTKETQYF. The V call is TRBV11-2, the J call TRBJ2-5; D gene ambiguous. In germline, CDR1 is SGHAT, CDR2 FQNNGV. Trimming took 1 base from V and 3 from J, leaving 15 bases between them. This CDR3 comprises 16 residues.

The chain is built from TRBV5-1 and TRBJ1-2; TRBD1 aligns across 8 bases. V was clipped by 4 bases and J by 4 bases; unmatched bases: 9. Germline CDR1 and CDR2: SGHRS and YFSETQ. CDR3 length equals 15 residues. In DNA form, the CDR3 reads TGCGCCAGCAGCACGGCCGGGACAGGATCCTATGGCTACACCTTC. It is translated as CASSTAGTGSYGYTF.

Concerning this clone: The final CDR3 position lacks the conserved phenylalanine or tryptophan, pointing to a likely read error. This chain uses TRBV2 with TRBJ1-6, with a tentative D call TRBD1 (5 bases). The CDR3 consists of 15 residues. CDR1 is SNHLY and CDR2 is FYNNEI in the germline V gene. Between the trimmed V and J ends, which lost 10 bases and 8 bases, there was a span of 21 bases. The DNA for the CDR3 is TGTGCCACCAGGACTGCCGCGGGGCTGGATTCACCCCTCCACCTT. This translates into CATRTAAGLDSPLHL.

Written as DNA, the CDR3 is TGTGCCAGCAGTGATTCCCAGGGAGGCTACGAGCAGTACTTC. Protein product: CASSDSQGGYEQYF. The rearrangement links TRBV25-1 to TRBJ2-7, with D tentatively TRBD2 (6 bases). The CDR3 length is 14 residues. Trimming stripped 3 bases from V and 3 bases from J, with 12 bases between. CDR1 is MGHDK and CDR2 is SYGVNS in the germline V gene.

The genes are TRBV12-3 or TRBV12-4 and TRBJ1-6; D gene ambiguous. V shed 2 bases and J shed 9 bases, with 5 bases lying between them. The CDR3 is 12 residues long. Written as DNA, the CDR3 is TGTGCCAGCAGTTTAAGCCGTTCACCCCTCCACTTT. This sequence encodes CASSLSRSPLHF.

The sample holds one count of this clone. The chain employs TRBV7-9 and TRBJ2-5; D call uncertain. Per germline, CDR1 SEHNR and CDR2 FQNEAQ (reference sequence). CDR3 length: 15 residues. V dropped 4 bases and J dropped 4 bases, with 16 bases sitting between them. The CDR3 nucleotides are TGTGCCAGCAGCTACGCCGGAATAGTTGGAGAGACCCAGTACTTC. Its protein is CASSYAGIVGETQYF.

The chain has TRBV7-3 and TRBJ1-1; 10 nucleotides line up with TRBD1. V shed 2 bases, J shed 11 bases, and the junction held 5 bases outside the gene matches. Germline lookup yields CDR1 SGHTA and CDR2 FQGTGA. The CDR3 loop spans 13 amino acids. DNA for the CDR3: TGTGCCAGCAGCTTACAGGACAGGGGGAAGGCTTTCTTT. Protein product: CASSLQDRGKAFF.

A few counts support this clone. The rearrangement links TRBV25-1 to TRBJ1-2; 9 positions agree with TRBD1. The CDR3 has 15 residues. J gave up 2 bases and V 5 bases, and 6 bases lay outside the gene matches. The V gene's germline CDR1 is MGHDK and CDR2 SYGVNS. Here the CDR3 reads CASSLQGAGNYGYTF. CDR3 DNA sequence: TGTGCCAGCAGTTTACAGGGGGCGGGAAACTATGGCTACACCTTC.

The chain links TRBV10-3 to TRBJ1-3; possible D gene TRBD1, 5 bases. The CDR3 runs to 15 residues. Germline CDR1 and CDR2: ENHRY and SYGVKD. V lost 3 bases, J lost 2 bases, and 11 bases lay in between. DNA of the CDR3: TGTGCCATCAGTGATTCAGGGTGGGCTGGAAACACCATATATTTT. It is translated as CAISDSGWAGNTIYF.